The present T cell receptor beta chain was sequenced within a study of cytomegalovirus exposure and HLA in healthy donors. Study-wide results and limits: By HLA locus, TCR association rates varied in a later analysis, with DRB1 showing the most and HLA-C the fewest. Most subjects had HLA-A and HLA-B alleles reportedly predicted accurately by TCR beta sequences.

Points on this clone: Its antigen is unidentified.

CDR3 length: 15 residues. V was pared by 6 bases and J by 0 bases, with 5 bases of the junction left unmatched. From germline, CDR1 is MNHNS and CDR2 SASEGT. Donors were ostensibly healthy at sampling, although undocumented immune exposures were probable. A multiplex PCR was run with 60 Vbeta primers and 13 Jbeta primers. This table comes from immunoSEQ multiplex PCR, and its TCRdb copy is limited to in-frame clones, with some not included. The sample includes about 180,000 clones, 75% to 80% of them seen just once. The sample was PBMCs. The sequence derives from a man aged 35 to 55 in good health and CMV-seropositive. The V and J genes are TRBV6-1 and TRBJ1-5; 7 positions agree with TRBD1. The CDR3 region has the DNA TGTGCCAGCAGCGGGGACAGAAGTAGCAATCAGCCCCAGCATTTT. Amino acids: CASSGDRSSNQPQHF.